These 21 T cell receptor beta chains came from one sample sequenced in a study of blood T cell repertoires in COVID-19. Here immunoSEQ multiplex PCR was the method, and the copy in TCRdb shows in-frame clones only, minus some. The table records over 65,000 clones, roughly 85% of them present only once. The sequencing sample was made of peripheral blood. These TCRs come from a young man with acute or convalescent COVID-19.

The chain uses TRBV6-5 and TRBJ2-5, with TRBD2 as a possible D gene (5 bases). In germline, CDR1 is MNHEY, CDR2 SVGAGI. V was pared by 2 bases and J by 4 bases, with 8 bases between. The length of the CDR3 is 13 residues. In DNA form, the CDR3 reads TGTGCCAGCAGTTACAGGACTGGAGAGACCCAGTACTTC. This encodes CASSYRTGETQYF.

The V call is TRBV5-5, the J call TRBJ1-4; TRBD1 is a possible D gene (6 bases). The CDR3 is 17 amino acids. Trimming removed 1 base at V and 0 bases at J, with 13 bases between. Germline loops: CDR1 SGHKS, CDR2 YYEKEE (reference sequence). DNA of the CDR3: TGTGCCAGCAGCTTGCGCGCAGGGGCCTCAACTAATGAAAAACTGTTTTTT. Translating it yields CASSLRAGASTNEKLFF. Filled out from reference TRBV5-5 and TRBJ1-4, the complete variable domain reads DAGVTQSPTHLIKTRGQQVTLRCSPISGHKSVSWYQQVLGQGPQFIFQYYEKEERGRGNFPDRFSARQFPNYSSELNVNALLLGDSALYLCASSLRAGASTNEKLFFGSGTQLSVL.

The chain has TRBV9 and TRBJ2-1, with 12 bases fitting TRBD2. The CDR3 is 15 residues long. With V trimmed by 4 bases and J by 8 bases, 7 bases remained unmatched. Germline assignment: CDR1 SGDLS and CDR2 YYNGEE. In DNA, the CDR3 is TGTGCCAGCAGCCCACTAGCGGGAGGAGGGGATGAGCAGTTCTTC. It translates to CASSPLAGGGDEQFF.

This clone was detected once. The CDR3 nucleotides are TGTGCCACCAGTGGGCCTAGCGGGAGGCCGGGGGCCGGGGAGCTGTTTTTT. This gives the protein CATSGPSGRPGAGELFF. The V call is TRBV24-1, the J call TRBJ2-2; TRBD2 matches 11 bases. V gave up 5 bases and J gave up 6 bases; unmatched junction bases: 10. This CDR3 is 17 amino acids long. Looked up from germline, CDR1 is KGHDR and CDR2 is SFDVKD.

The chain couples TRBV18 to TRBJ1-2; 8 bases line up with TRBD1. V shed 4 bases and J 3 bases; nucleotides not matched to a gene: 13. Germline CDR1 reads KGHSH; CDR2 reads LQKENI. The CDR3 extends over 17 amino acids. CDR3 DNA sequence: TGTGCCAGCTCACAAACAGGGGGTTCCCCTACTGACTATGGCTACACCTTC. It is translated as CASSQTGGSPTDYGYTF.

The chain recombines TRBV5-1 with TRBJ2-7; D might be TRBD2 (7 bases). Germline CDR1 is SGHRS and CDR2 is YFSETQ. The CDR3 runs to 15 residues. V lost 0 bases and J lost 4, with 14 bases in between. The CDR3 sequence: CASSLALGGRYEQYF. The CDR3 DNA is TGCGCCAGCAGCTTGGCCCTGGGGGGGCGATACGAGCAGTACTTC.

The rearrangement links TRBV19 to TRBJ2-7; 10 positions match TRBD2. Unmatched junction bases numbered 11, after V lost 0 bases and J lost 6 bases. The CDR3 has 17 residues. Germline CDR1 LNHDA, CDR2 SQIVND (reference sequence). Here the CDR3 reads CASSIDGTSAFSGEQYF. DNA for the CDR3: TGTGCCAGTAGTATAGATGGGACTAGCGCGTTCTCGGGCGAGCAGTACTTC.

The rearrangement links TRBV5-1 to TRBJ2-3; 7 nucleotides match TRBD1. Per the germline V gene, CDR1 is SGHRS and CDR2 is YFSETQ. The CDR3 sequence is 16 residues long. Unmatched junction bases numbered 11, after V lost 5 bases and J lost 2 bases. The CDR3 spells CASREGQVSPTDTQYF. The CDR3 bases are TGCGCCAGCAGGGAAGGACAGGTATCTCCCACAGATACGCAGTATTTT.

The chain recombines TRBV21-1 with TRBJ2-3; TRBD2, as called in the table, went unchecked against the DNA. TRBV21-1 is a listed pseudogene. This CDR3 is 15 amino acids long. Written as DNA, the CDR3 is TGTGCCAGCAAGGGCCGGGAGGGGGACACAGATACGCAGTATTTT. As protein: CASKGREGDTDTQYF.

The chain employs TRBV11-2 and TRBJ1-1; D is unclear. The germline V and J ends were trimmed by 3 bases and 8 bases, with 13 bases remaining between them. The CDR3 is 13 amino acids. Germline V gene sequence: CDR1 SGHAT, CDR2 FQNNGV. The CDR3 coding sequence is TGTGCCAGCAGCTTGGGGAGGGAATCCGAAGCTTTCTTT. Its protein is CASSLGRESEAFF.

The chain couples TRBV5-1 to TRBJ2-3; 9 bases are shared with TRBD1. In germline, CDR1 is SGHRS, CDR2 YFSETQ. The CDR3 has 14 residues. Trimming cost V 7 bases and J 6 bases; bases outside gene matches: 9. The CDR3 sequence: CASGGQGLGDTQYF. The CDR3 DNA reads as TGCGCCAGCGGCGGACAGGGGCTCGGTGATACGCAGTATTTT.

The V and J genes are TRBV18 and TRBJ1-1, with 7 nucleotides matching TRBD1. The CDR3 spans 14 residues. Germline lookup yields CDR1 KGHSH and CDR2 LQKENI. With V trimmed by 3 bases and J by 1 base, 2 bases remained unmatched. The DNA for the CDR3 is TGTGCCAGCTCACCTACAGGGGAGAACACTGAAGCTTTCTTT. Translated: CASSPTGENTEAFF.

J is TRBJ2-1 and V is TRBV21-1; the table calls TRBD2, which could not be checked here. TRBV21-1 is a known pseudogene. CDR3 length: 17 amino acids. CDR3 residues: CASSKMSGRQSYNEQFF. The CDR3 DNA follows: TGTGCCAGCAGCAAAATGAGCGGGAGGCAATCATACAATGAGCAGTTCTTC.

The chain combines TRBV4-2 with TRBJ2-1, with 9 positions matching TRBD2. This CDR3 has 16 amino acids. The trim removed 0 bases at V and 5 bases at J, leaving 5 bases unmatched. CDR1 and CDR2 from the germline V gene are LGHNA and YNFKEQ. The CDR3 sequence: CASSQESLAGNNEQFF. The CDR3 DNA follows: TGTGCCAGCAGCCAAGAATCGCTAGCGGGAAACAATGAGCAGTTCTTC.

The rearrangement links TRBV4-1 to TRBJ2-5; D is perhaps TRBD2 (7 bases). CDR3 length: 18 residues. Germline-derived CDR1 and CDR2 are MGHRA and YSYEKL. V was pared by 0 bases and J by 1 base, with 18 bases between. CDR3 in DNA: TGCGCCAGCAGCCAAGAAGGGGGGGACCAGACTAGCCAAGAGACCCAGTACTTC. Translation gives CASSQEGGDQTSQETQYF.

The chain combines TRBV5-1 with TRBJ2-1, with 11 bases identical to TRBD2. Per germline, CDR1 SGHRS and CDR2 YFSETQ. Trimming at V came to 5 bases and at J to 0 bases, leaving 4 bases not matched to a gene. This CDR3 has 16 amino acids. In DNA, the CDR3 is TGCGCCAGCAGACGACTAGCGGGGAGCTCCTACAATGAGCAGTTCTTC. Amino acids: CASRRLAGSSYNEQFF.

The table lists this clone with a count of one. CDR3 in amino acids: CAWGDRAVYEQYF. The CDR3, as DNA: TGTGCCTGGGGGGACAGGGCAGTTTACGAGCAGTACTTC. The chain links TRBV30 to TRBJ2-7, with TRBD1 identical over 9 bases. The CDR3 consists of 13 residues. The J segment lost 4 bases and the V segment lost 5 bases, leaving 6 bases of the junction unmatched. Germline CDR1 reads GTSNPN; CDR2 reads SVGIG (reference sequence).

The J gene is TRBJ2-7, the V gene TRBV11-1; D is perhaps TRBD1 (6 bases). CDR1 is SGHAT, CDR2 FQDESV, per germline (reference sequence). Trimming removed 4 bases from V and 2 bases from J, with 12 bases in between. The CDR3 has 14 amino acids. The CDR3 reads CASSYTRGPYEQYF. The CDR3 nucleotides are TGTGCCAGCAGCTACACCAGGGGTCCCTACGAGCAGTACTTC.

The chain couples TRBV20-1 to TRBJ2-1, with D tentatively TRBD1 (5 bases). The CDR3 sequence is 15 residues long. The V gene's germline CDR1 is DFQATT and CDR2 SNEGSKA (reference sequence). Trimming left V 3 bases short and J 6 bases short, with 18 bases between. CDR3 sequence reads: CSASPQGISSNEQFF. The DNA of the CDR3 is TGCAGTGCTAGTCCGCAGGGCATATCTTCCAATGAGCAGTTCTTC.

The rearrangement links TRBV6-5 to TRBJ1-1; D uncertain. Looked up from germline, CDR1 is MNHEY and CDR2 is SVGAGI. Deletions cut 6 bases from V and 1 base from J, with 9 bases between. This CDR3 has 13 residues. The DNA of the CDR3 is TGTGCCAGCAGCTTACTAGAGAACACTGAAGCTTTCTTT. Protein product: CASSLLENTEAFF.

This chain links TRBV12-3 or TRBV12-4 with TRBJ2-7; D gene unclear. The CDR3 is 13 amino acids. Trimming took 2 bases from V and 2 from J, leaving 7 bases between them. The CDR3 protein is CASSLSPAYEQYF. The CDR3 bases are TGTGCCAGCAGTTTATCTCCGGCCTACGAGCAGTACTTC.